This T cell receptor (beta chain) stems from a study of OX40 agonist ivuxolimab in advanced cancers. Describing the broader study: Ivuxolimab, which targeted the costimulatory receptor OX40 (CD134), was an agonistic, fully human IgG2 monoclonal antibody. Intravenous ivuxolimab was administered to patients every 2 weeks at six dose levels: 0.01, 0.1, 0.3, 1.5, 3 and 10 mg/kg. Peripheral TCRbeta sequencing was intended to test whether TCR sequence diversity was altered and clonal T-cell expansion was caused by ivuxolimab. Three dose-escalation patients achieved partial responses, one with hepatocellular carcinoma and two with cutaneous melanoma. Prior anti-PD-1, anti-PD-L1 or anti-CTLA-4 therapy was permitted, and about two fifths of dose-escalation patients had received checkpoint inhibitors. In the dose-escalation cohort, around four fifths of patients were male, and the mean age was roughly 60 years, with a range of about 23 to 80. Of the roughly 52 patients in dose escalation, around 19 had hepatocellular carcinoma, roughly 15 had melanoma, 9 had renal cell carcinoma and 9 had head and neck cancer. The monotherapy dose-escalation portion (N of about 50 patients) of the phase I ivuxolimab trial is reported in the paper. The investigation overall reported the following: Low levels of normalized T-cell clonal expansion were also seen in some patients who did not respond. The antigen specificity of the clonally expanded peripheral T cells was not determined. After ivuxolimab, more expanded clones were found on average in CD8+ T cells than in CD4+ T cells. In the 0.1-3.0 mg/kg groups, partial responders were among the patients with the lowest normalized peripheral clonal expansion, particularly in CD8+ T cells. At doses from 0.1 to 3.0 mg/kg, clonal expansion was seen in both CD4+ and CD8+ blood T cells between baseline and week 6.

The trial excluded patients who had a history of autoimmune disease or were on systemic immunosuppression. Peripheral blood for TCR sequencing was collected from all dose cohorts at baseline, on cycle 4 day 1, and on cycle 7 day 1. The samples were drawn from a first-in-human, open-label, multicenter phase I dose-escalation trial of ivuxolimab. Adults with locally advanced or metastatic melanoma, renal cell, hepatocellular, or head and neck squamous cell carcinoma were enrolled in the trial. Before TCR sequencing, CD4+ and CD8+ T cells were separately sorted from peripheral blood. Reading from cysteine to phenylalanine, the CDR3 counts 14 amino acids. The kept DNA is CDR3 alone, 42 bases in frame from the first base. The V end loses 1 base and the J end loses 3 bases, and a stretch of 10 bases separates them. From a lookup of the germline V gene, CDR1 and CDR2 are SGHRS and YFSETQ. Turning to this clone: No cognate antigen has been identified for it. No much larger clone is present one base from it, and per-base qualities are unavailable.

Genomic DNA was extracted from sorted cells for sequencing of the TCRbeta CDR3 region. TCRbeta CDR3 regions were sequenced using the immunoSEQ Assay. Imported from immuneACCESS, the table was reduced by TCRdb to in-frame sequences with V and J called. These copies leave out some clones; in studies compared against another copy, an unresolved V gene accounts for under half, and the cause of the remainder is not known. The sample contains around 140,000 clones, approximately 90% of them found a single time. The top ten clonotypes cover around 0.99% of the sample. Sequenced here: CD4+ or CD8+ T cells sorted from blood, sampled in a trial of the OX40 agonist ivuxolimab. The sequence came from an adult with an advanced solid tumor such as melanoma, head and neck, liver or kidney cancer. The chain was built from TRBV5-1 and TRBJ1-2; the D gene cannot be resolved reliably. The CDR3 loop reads CASSLPEPYYGYTF. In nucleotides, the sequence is TGCGCCAGCAGCTTGCCGGAACCCTACTATGGCTACACCTTC.